This T cell receptor beta chain was sequenced during a study of blood T cell repertoires in COVID-19. The CDR3 extends over 14 amino acids. The junction had 4 bases not matched to a gene; V was cut back by 5 bases and J by 3 bases. Germline lookup yields CDR1 LGHNT and CDR2 FRNRAP. In the authors' methods: How many nucleated cells were present was estimated from reference gene primer amplification. Using immunoSEQ multiplex PCR, the repertoire was profiled, and TCRdb retains in-frame clones only, with some absent. V and J calls plus clone size are reproduced from that table; the DNA served to infer D and trimming. The sample includes about 270,000 clones, 88% of them seen just once.

The source of this sequence is a man aged 60 to 69 who had recovered from COVID-19. The chain employs TRBV12-5 and TRBJ1-1; TRBD1 agrees at 9 bases. The source material was peripheral blood. The CDR3 reads CASGTGQGYTEAFF. The CDR3 nucleotides are TGTGCTAGTGGTACGGGACAGGGATACACTGAAGCTTTCTTT.